Listed here are 9 T cell receptor beta chains from one sample, sequenced in a study of T cell responses to AZD1222 COVID-19 vaccine. TCRdb's copy holds only in-frame clones and misses some; the assay was immunoSEQ multiplex PCR. Counted here are 80,000 to 85,000 clones, less than 95% occurring once; the ten biggest clones make up more than 7.5%. This specimen was peripheral blood, taken 28 days after the second AZD1222 dose. The receptors originated from an adult who received the AZD1222 COVID-19 vaccine.

V and J are TRBV21-1 and TRBJ2-1. TRBV21-1 is assigned pseudogene status. The CDR3 runs to 12 residues. Here the CDR3 reads CASSKDGNEQFF. In nucleotides, the CDR3 is TGTGCCAGCAGCAAAGATGGGAATGAGCAGTTCTTC.

The chain links TRBV7-2 to TRBJ1-1; D uncertain. V lost 1 base, J lost 11 bases, and 14 bases lay in between. The CDR3 contains 13 residues. The germline V gene encodes CDR1 SGHTA and CDR2 FQGNSA. DNA for the CDR3: TGTGCCAGCAGCTTAGTGGGAGTCGCGGGCGCTTTCTTT. This encodes CASSLVGVAGAFF.

This chain joins TRBV7-3 and TRBJ2-5; TRBD1 or TRBD2 may be the D gene (5 bases each). V lost 2 bases to trimming and J lost 6 bases, with 10 bases between them. The germline V gene encodes CDR1 SGHTA and CDR2 FQGTGA. The CDR3 spans 13 residues. The CDR3 DNA follows: TGTGCCAGCAGCTTAGGGACCGAGAAGACCCAGTACTTC. Protein: CASSLGTEKTQYF.

CDR3 bases: TGTGCCACCACCGGGACCCAGAATCCAGATACGCAGTATTTT. Amino acid sequence: CATTGTQNPDTQYF. The chain uses TRBV15 and TRBJ2-3; D is perhaps TRBD1 or TRBD2 (5 bases each). Trimming stripped 7 bases from V and 4 bases from J, with 15 bases between. The germline CDR1 and CDR2 sequences are LNHNV and YYDKDF (reference sequence). The CDR3 length is 14 residues.

This rearrangement joins TRBV30 to TRBJ1-2; weak D call: TRBD1 (6 bases). Looked up from germline, CDR1 is GTSNPN and CDR2 is SVGIG (reference sequence). This CDR3 has 12 residues. The ends were cut back, 7 bases at V and 2 bases at J, with 11 bases in the middle. The chain's CDR3 is CASRDINYGYTF. CDR3 bases: TGTGCCTCCCGGGACATAAACTATGGCTACACCTTC.

This clone was found once. The chain employs TRBV28 and TRBJ1-6; tentative D call: TRBD1 (5 bases). CDR1 and CDR2 (germline): MDHEN, SYDVKM. Trimming left V 10 bases short and J 5 bases short, with 18 bases between. The CDR3 is 15 amino acids. In DNA, the CDR3 is TGTGCCACCACAGGTGGGGTGAGGAATAATTCACCCCTCCACTTT. This translates into CATTGGVRNNSPLHF.

The rearrangement uses TRBV10-1 and TRBJ2-2; D is undetermined. The germline V gene encodes CDR1 WNHNN and CDR2 SYGVQD (reference sequence). Trimming took 4 bases from V and 5 from J, leaving 8 bases between them. The CDR3 length is 13 residues. The CDR3 sequence is CASSATGTGELFF. The CDR3 DNA is TGCGCCAGCAGTGCCACCGGGACCGGGGAGCTGTTTTTT.

This clone was detected a few times. This chain connects TRBV3-1 (or the pseudogene TRBV3-2) to TRBJ1-2; D not certain. Germline V gene lookup returns CDR1 LGHDT and CDR2 YNNKEL (reference sequence). Trimming cost V 0 bases and J 2 bases, with 7 bases left between them. This CDR3 has 14 residues. The CDR3 DNA is TGTGCCAGCAGCCAAGATCCACGCAACTATGGCTACACCTTC. Amino acid sequence: CASSQDPRNYGYTF.

The V call is TRBV5-4, the J call TRBJ2-1; 7 nucleotides align to TRBD2. This CDR3 region has 14 residues. Germline assignment: CDR1 SGHNT and CDR2 YYREEE (reference sequence). J was trimmed by 0 bases and V by 4 bases; bases with no gene match: 1. DNA of the CDR3: TGTGCCAGCAGCCGCGGGAGCTCCTACAATGAGCAGTTCTTC. It translates to CASSRGSSYNEQFF.